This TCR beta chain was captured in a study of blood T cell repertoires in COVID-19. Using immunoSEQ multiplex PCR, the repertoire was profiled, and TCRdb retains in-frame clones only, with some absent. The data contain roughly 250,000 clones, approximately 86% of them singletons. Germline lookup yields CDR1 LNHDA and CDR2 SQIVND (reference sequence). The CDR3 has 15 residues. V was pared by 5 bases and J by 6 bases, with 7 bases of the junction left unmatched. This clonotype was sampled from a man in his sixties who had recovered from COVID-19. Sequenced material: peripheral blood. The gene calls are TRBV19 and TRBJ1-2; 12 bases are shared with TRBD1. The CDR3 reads CASSFRDRGLNGYTF. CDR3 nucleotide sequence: TGTGCCAGTAGTTTCCGGGACAGGGGGCTAAATGGCTACACCTTC.